This section outlines one TCR beta chain sequence together with its context. Antigen specificity is unknown. Prepared libraries of TCR beta cDNA carried unique molecular identifiers. With about 0.95 to 11 million T cells as the source, approximately 450,000 cDNA molecules resulted. TCRdb re-derived calls from the PCR reads in MiXCR, one entry per CDR3 protein. The data contain 800,000 to 950,000 distinct CDR3 sequences, about 57% of them singletons. This CDR3 is 16 amino acids long. Germline values: CDR1 ENHRY, CDR2 SYGVKD. V gave up 2 bases and J gave up 5 bases; unmatched junction bases: 8. This specimen belongs to a study of post-analysis software for immune sequencing data. Whole-study findings and limits: Relative to controls, patients had a few TRBV segments at higher frequency, with TRBV5-6, TRBV5-1 and TRBV20-1 among these. By F measure, strong co-clustering occurred among samples prepared in the same batch. When compared against controls, multiple sclerosis patients showed significantly lower normalized Chao1 diversity.

Material: blood. The chain uses TRBV10-3 and TRBJ2-5; 10 positions agree with TRBD1. The clonotype originates from a girl aged 10 to 17 with multiple sclerosis. Here the CDR3 DNA reads TGTGCCATCAGTGAGGCAAGACAGGGGGCGAGTGAGACCCAGTACTTC. Translating gives CAISEARQGASETQYF.